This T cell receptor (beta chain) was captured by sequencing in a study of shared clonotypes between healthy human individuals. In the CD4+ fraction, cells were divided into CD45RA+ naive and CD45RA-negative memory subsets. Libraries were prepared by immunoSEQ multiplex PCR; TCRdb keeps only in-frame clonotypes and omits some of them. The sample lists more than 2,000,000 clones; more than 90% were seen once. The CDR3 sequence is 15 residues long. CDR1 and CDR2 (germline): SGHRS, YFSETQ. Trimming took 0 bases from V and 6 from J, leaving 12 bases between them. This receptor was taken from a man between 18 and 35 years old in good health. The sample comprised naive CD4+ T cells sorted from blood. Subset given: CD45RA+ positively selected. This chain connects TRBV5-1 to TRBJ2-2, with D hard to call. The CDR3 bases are TGCGCCAGCAGCTTGGAACGCATCCCGGCCGGGGAGCTGTTTTTT. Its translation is CASSLERIPAGELFF.